This entry lists 27 T cell receptor beta chains sequenced from one sample in a study of T cell repertoires in aging, cancer and after chemotherapy. A mixed TRB-A/B primer pool amplified rearranged TRB by multiplex touch-down PCR. TCRdb itself ran the multiplex PCR reads through MiXCR, one entry per CDR3 protein. The table shows several thousand distinct CDR3 sequences, with 50% to 55% occurring only once. TCR beta rearrangements were amplified from peripheral blood genomic DNA. Sequencing used blood. Receptors originate from a human donor with a solid tumor.

V gene TRBV7-6 combines with J gene TRBJ2-3, with D maybe TRBD2 (6 bases). Germline assignment: CDR1 SGHVS and CDR2 FNYEAQ. The CDR3 sequence is 15 residues long. The ends were cut back, 5 bases at V and 1 base at J, with 13 bases in the middle. CDR3 region: CASSTSWRGTDTQYF. CDR3 coding DNA: TGTGCCAGCAGCACCTCTTGGAGGGGCACAGATACGCAGTATTTT.

The chain links TRBV7-2 to TRBJ2-2; a possible D gene is TRBD1 (6 bases). Germline CDR1 SGHTA, CDR2 FQGNSA. The CDR3 covers 15 residues. Trimming stripped 1 base from V and 7 bases from J, with 13 bases between. As DNA, the CDR3 is TGTGCCAGCAGCTTAGAGGACAGTACAATCGGGGAGCTGTTTTTT. It translates to CASSLEDSTIGELFF.

This clonotype was detected only a few times. This rearrangement joins TRBV7-6 to TRBJ2-7; perhaps D is TRBD1 or TRBD2 (5 bases each). The ends were cut back, 6 bases at V and 1 base at J, with 10 bases in the middle. Per the germline V gene, CDR1 is SGHVS and CDR2 is FNYEAQ. This CDR3 is 13 amino acids long. CDR3 nucleotide sequence: TGTGCCAGCAGTTTGGGGGAGTCCTACGAGCAGTACTTC. Translating gives CASSLGESYEQYF.

The chain is built from TRBV7-9 and TRBJ2-7; tentatively, D is TRBD1 (6 bases). CDR1 is SEHNR and CDR2 is FQNEAQ in the germline V gene (reference sequence). Trimming stripped 3 bases from V and 0 bases from J, with 12 bases between. The CDR3 contains 15 residues. The CDR3 nucleotides are TGTGCCAGCAGCTTCCGATTGGACAGCTCCTACGAGCAGTACTTC. Translated: CASSFRLDSSYEQYF.

This clonotype was seen more than once but under ten times. V gene TRBV19 combines with J gene TRBJ1-1; D is ambiguous. Germline V gene lookup returns CDR1 LNHDA and CDR2 SQIVND (reference sequence). There are 13 residues in the CDR3. V was pared by 8 bases and J by 0 bases, with 10 bases between. This CDR3 reads CASENSLNTEAFF. CDR3 coding DNA: TGTGCCAGTGAAAACAGTCTGAACACTGAAGCTTTCTTT.

The chain uses TRBV4-3 and TRBJ2-5; TRBD2 agrees at 10 bases. The CDR3 loop spans 15 amino acids. Trimming at V came to 2 bases and at J to 5 bases, leaving 5 bases not matched to a gene. CDR1 is LGHNA and CDR2 is YSLEER in the germline V gene. CDR3 sequence: CASSQLAGDYETQYF. The CDR3, as DNA: TGCGCCAGCAGCCAACTAGCGGGAGATTACGAGACCCAGTACTTC.

The V and J genes are TRBV18 and TRBJ1-5; D is unclear. Germline lookup yields CDR1 KGHSH and CDR2 LQKENI. The CDR3 has 15 residues. Trimming shortened V by 2 bases and J by 0 bases, and 8 bases separated the two germline ends. CDR3 bases: TGTGCCAGCTCACCAACCGGTCCTAGCAATCAGCCCCAGCATTTT. This translates into CASSPTGPSNQPQHF.

The chain uses TRBV12-3 or TRBV12-4 and TRBJ2-7; 8 bases map to TRBD2. The CDR3 extends over 14 amino acids. V lost 5 bases and J lost 2; bases outside the gene matches: 5. The CDR3 region is CASSTGTSAYEQYF. The CDR3 region has the DNA TGTGCCAGCAGTACCGGGACTAGTGCCTACGAGCAGTACTTC.

This clonotype showed up just once. The V gene is TRBV7-9, the J gene TRBJ1-1, with 11 nucleotides matching TRBD1. The germline V gene has CDR1 SEHNR and CDR2 FQNEAQ (reference sequence). The CDR3 loop spans 15 amino acids. Trimming cost V 5 bases and J 4 bases; bases outside gene matches: 6. The CDR3 DNA follows: TGTGCCAGCAGCACTGGTGGGACAGGGGGCACTGAAGCTTTCTTT. Protein sequence: CASSTGGTGGTEAFF.

J is TRBJ2-4 and V is TRBV20-1; D is possibly TRBD2 (6 bases). V lost 3 bases to trimming and J lost 8 bases, with 14 bases between them. In germline, CDR1 is DFQATT, CDR2 SNEGSKA (reference sequence). The CDR3 has 13 residues. CDR3 nucleotides: TGCAGTGCTAGCGATTCCGGGACTGACATTCAGTACTTC. Its protein product is CSASDSGTDIQYF.

This chain connects TRBV20-1 to TRBJ2-3; TRBD2 matches at 10 bases. CDR3 length: 16 residues. In germline, CDR1 is DFQATT, CDR2 SNEGSKA (reference sequence). V dropped 6 bases and J dropped 0; count of bases not matched to a gene: 9. CDR3 DNA: TGCAGTGCGGGAAGGAAGACTAGCGGGAGCACAGATACGCAGTATTTT. Translating it yields CSAGRKTSGSTDTQYF.

This clonotype was seen a handful of times. The genes are TRBV27 and TRBJ1-1, with D perhaps TRBD1 (5 bases). The germline V gene has CDR1 MNHEY and CDR2 SMNVEV (reference sequence). V was shortened by 1 base and J by 2 bases, with 8 bases between the two germline ends. The CDR3 sequence is 14 residues long. This CDR3 reads CASSLLGGNTEAFF. The CDR3 nucleotides read TGTGCCAGCAGTTTATTGGGGGGTAACACTGAAGCTTTCTTT.

This clonotype was seen more than once but under ten times. V is TRBV20-1 and J is TRBJ1-1; D unclear. V was pared by 2 bases and J by 5 bases, with 9 bases between. The CDR3 loop spans 12 amino acids. The germline V gene encodes CDR1 DFQATT and CDR2 SNEGSKA (reference sequence). CDR3: CSARMRDTEAFF. In DNA form, the CDR3 reads TGCAGTGCTAGAATGCGGGATACTGAAGCTTTCTTT.

This clonotype came up a few times. V and J are TRBV15 and TRBJ2-7, with D perhaps given as TRBD1 or TRBD2 (5 bases each). The CDR3 length is 15 residues. Germline CDR1 LNHNV, CDR2 YYDKDF (reference sequence). Trimming stripped 2 bases from V and 2 bases from J, with 13 bases between. The CDR3 nucleotides are TGTGCCACCAGCAGAAACCGGGACGGAGCCTACGAGCAGTACTTC. Its translation: CATSRNRDGAYEQYF.

V is TRBV19 and J is TRBJ1-4; tentatively, D is TRBD1 (5 bases). Germline CDR1 and CDR2: LNHDA and SQIVND (reference sequence). The germline V and J ends were trimmed by 6 bases and 1 base, with 9 bases remaining between them. CDR3 length: 14 amino acids. CDR3 bases: TGTGCCAGTAGCGGACAAATAACTAATGAAAAACTGTTTTTT. Protein sequence: CASSGQITNEKLFF.

This chain uses TRBV19 with TRBJ2-7, with D maybe TRBD1 (6 bases). The V end lost 4 bases, the J end lost 6 bases, and 13 bases lay between the germline ends. Germline V lookup: CDR1 LNHDA, CDR2 SQIVND (reference sequence). CDR3 size: 13 residues. CDR3 region: CASSTWTEGEQYF. CDR3 sequence (DNA): TGTGCCAGTAGTACCTGGACAGAAGGCGAGCAGTACTTC.

This sequence joins TRBV4-1 and TRBJ1-6, with 8 bases that match TRBD1. Trimming at V came to 1 base and at J to 9 bases, leaving 5 bases not matched to a gene. The V gene's germline CDR1 is MGHRA and CDR2 YSYEKL. The CDR3 loop spans 15 amino acids. The CDR3 DNA reads as TGCGCCAGCAGCCAAGCAGGACAGGGAGGTTCACCCCTCCACTTT. Translated: CASSQAGQGGSPLHF.

The V gene is TRBV7-9, the J gene TRBJ2-1; D remains unclear. CDR3 size: 11 residues. V was pared by 3 bases and J by 6 bases, with 3 bases between. In germline, CDR1 is SEHNR, CDR2 FQNEAQ (reference sequence). CDR3 amino acids: CASSFSNEQFF. CDR3 nucleotides: TGTGCCAGCAGCTTTAGCAATGAGCAGTTCTTC. The full variable domain, completed using reference TRBV7-9 and TRBJ2-1, is DTGVSQNPRHKITKRGQNVTFRCDPISEHNRLYWYRQTLGQGPEFLTYFQNEAQLEKSRLLSDRFSAERPKGSFSTLEIQRTEQGDSAMYLCASSFSNEQFFGPGTRLTVL.

The chain is built from TRBV5-6 and TRBJ1-5; 7 bases map to TRBD1. This CDR3 contains 15 residues. Germline V gives CDR1 SGHDT, CDR2 YYEEEE. With V trimmed by 6 bases and J by 5 bases, 11 bases remained unmatched. The CDR3 DNA follows: TGTGCCAGCACCCCAAGGGGGCAGCCGGATCAGCCCCAGCATTTT. Its translation: CASTPRGQPDQPQHF. The full variable domain, its missing parts supplied by reference TRBV5-6 and TRBJ1-5, is DAGVTQSPTHLIKTRGQQVTLRCSPKSGHDTVSWYQQALGQGPQFIFQYYEEEERQRGNFPDRFSGHQFPNYSSELNVNALLLGDSALYLCASTPRGQPDQPQHFGDGTRLSIL.

This rearrangement joins TRBV20-1 to TRBJ1-1; D is perhaps TRBD1 (5 bases). CDR3 length: 12 residues. Germline CDR1 DFQATT, CDR2 SNEGSKA (reference sequence). V was cut by 3 bases and J by 12 bases, with 17 bases left in between. CDR3 coding DNA: TGCAGTGCTAGGGGGGACCGCATGGTGCCTTTCTTT. This gives the protein CSARGDRMVPFF.

V is TRBV6-2 or TRBV6-3 and J is TRBJ1-5; 8 bases are shared with TRBD1. Trimming cost V 5 bases and J 7 bases; bases outside gene matches: 10. The CDR3 spans 15 residues. Germline CDR1 is MNHEY and CDR2 is SVGEGT. CDR3: CASSPGQGPWQPQHF. The DNA of the CDR3 is TGTGCCAGCAGTCCCGGACAGGGACCCTGGCAGCCCCAGCATTTT.

The chain uses TRBV6-5 and TRBJ1-2; D may be TRBD1 (5 bases). The CDR3 length is 15 residues. CDR1 is MNHEY and CDR2 is SVGAGI in the germline V gene. The V and J ends lost 4 bases and 5 bases respectively, with 17 bases between them. This chain's CDR3 is CASSSTSSGPYGYTF. CDR3 bases: TGTGCCAGCAGTTCTACTTCCTCGGGACCTTATGGCTACACCTTC.

The chain links TRBV20-1 to TRBJ2-2; TRBD1 is a possible D gene (6 bases). Trimming took 3 bases from V and 1 from J, leaving 12 bases between them. Looked up from germline, CDR1 is DFQATT and CDR2 is SNEGSKA (reference sequence). This CDR3 has 15 residues. Here the CDR3 reads CSASPQGWNTGELFF. For the CDR3, the DNA is TGCAGTGCTAGCCCACAGGGATGGAACACCGGGGAGCTGTTTTTT.

This clonotype was counted a single time. This chain links TRBV7-6 with TRBJ2-7; TRBD1 matches at 10 bases. Germline trimming cut 6 bases from V and 0 bases from J; bases unmatched to any gene: 11. Germline CDR1 and CDR2: SGHVS and FNYEAQ. The CDR3 contains 17 residues. The CDR3 nucleotides are TGTGCCAGCAGTAAGGGACAGGGGACCCCTCTCTCCTACGAGCAGTACTTC. This gives the protein CASSKGQGTPLSYEQYF.

This clonotype was seen once. The genes are TRBV13 and TRBJ2-3; 9 bases map to TRBD1. Germline lookup yields CDR1 PRHDT and CDR2 FYEKMQ (reference sequence). CDR3 length: 15 amino acids. J lost 1 base, V lost 3 bases, and 2 bases had no gene match. The CDR3 DNA is TGTGCCAGCAGCTTTCGGACAGGGGGCACAGATACGCAGTATTTT. It is translated as CASSFRTGGTDTQYF.

This chain links TRBV30 with TRBJ1-6; 8 nucleotides line up with TRBD1. This CDR3 has 13 residues. Germline trimming cut 3 bases from V and 15 bases from J; bases unmatched to any gene: 10. Germline-derived CDR1 and CDR2 are GTSNPN and SVGIG (reference sequence). CDR3 coding DNA: TGTGCCTGGAGGGGACAGGCGTTCGGGCTCCTCCACTTT. Encoded protein: CAWRGQAFGLLHF.

CDR3 sequence reads: CASSSEQGYEQYF. CDR3 nucleotide sequence: TGTGCCAGCAGCTCCGAACAGGGATACGAGCAGTACTTC. This sequence joins TRBV7-2 and TRBJ2-7; a possible D gene is TRBD1 (6 bases). Germline loops: CDR1 SGHTA, CDR2 FQGNSA. The CDR3 length is 13 residues. V was clipped by 4 bases and J by 4 bases, with 11 bases between them. The full variable domain, in which reference TRBV7-2 and TRBJ2-7 provide the parts outside the CDR3, is GAGVSQSPSNKVTEKGKDVELRCDPISGHTALYWYRQSLGQGLEFLIYFQGNSAPDKSGLPSDRFSAERTGGSVSTLTIQRTQQEDSAVYLCASSSEQGYEQYFGPGTRLTVT.